These T cell receptor beta chains were read from a single sample in a study of vaccination and CD4 T cells after COVID-19. TCRdb processed the PCR reads anew with MiXCR; each CDR3 protein has one entry. The sample carries about 18,000 distinct CDR3 sequences, less than 65% recorded once. This material consisted of CD4+ T cells from blood, taken after SARS-CoV-2 vaccination. The receptors derive from a human donor who had recovered from COVID-19. Both conserved end residues are part of each CDR3.

V gene	J gene	CDR3 length	CDR3 protein
TRBV2	TRBJ1-2	13	CASSLDPNYGYTF
TRBV2	TRBJ2-5	12	CAGRGPAETQYF
TRBV11-3	TRBJ2-3	18	CASSSGLAGGMGTDTQYF
TRBV28	TRBJ1-2	14	CASSPGQGSGGYTF
TRBV20-1	TRBJ2-1	15	CSARDSQGSGNEQFF
TRBV20-1	TRBJ2-1	20	CSASRQLLAGGEVWLNEQFF
TRBV10-2	TRBJ2-3	11	CASIAAREQYF
TRBV20-1	TRBJ2-3	18	CSAPGLAGSPTDTDTQYF
TRBV2	TRBJ1-5	14	CASRQGNRNQPQHF
TRBV30	TRBJ1-5	15	CAWRPPGGLSQPQHF
TRBV15	TRBJ2-7	13	CATSPRGGREQYF
TRBV6-1	TRBJ2-3	14	CASQTKGGTDTQYF
TRBV2	TRBJ1-5	17	CASSARTGTGTLRPQHF
TRBV6-5	TRBJ2-5	15	CASSSTRAGKETQYF
TRBV20-1	TRBJ1-3	17	CSARGGVTGNSGNTIYF
TRBV27	TRBJ2-1	14	CASRRTSWFNEQFF
TRBV12-3/TRBV12-4	TRBJ2-7	12	CASSNIRGEQYF
TRBV30	TRBJ2-7	14	CAWRRTSGTGEQYF
TRBV20-1	TRBJ2-1	14	CSAPPLSSYNEQFF
TRBV6-1	TRBJ1-2	15	CASSEYRQGNYGYTF
TRBV20-1	TRBJ2-3	15	CSAITSSGSTDTQYF
TRBV19	TRBJ1-1	14	CASSPRQGNTEAFF
TRBV12-3/TRBV12-4	TRBJ1-2	13	CASSLTGQYGYTF
TRBV19	TRBJ2-1	20	CASKERAGLAGVWEYNEQFF
TRBV7-8	TRBJ2-6	18	CASSAPGLDFSGANVLTF
TRBV6-1	TRBJ1-1	13	CASSPQKNTEAFF
TRBV15	TRBJ1-1	17	CATSRDFMGEMNTEAFF
TRBV18	TRBJ1-5	13	CASSPGQNQPQHF
TRBV2	TRBJ1-1	14	CASSELTRNTEAFF
TRBV10-3	TRBJ2-1	15	CAISESWGYDNEQFF
TRBV7-9	TRBJ2-3	11	CASTRGDTQYF
TRBV11-3	TRBJ2-1	16	CASSPMGGRGNNEQFF
TRBV4-2	TRBJ1-2	17	CASSSHTRTGEGDGYTF
TRBV6-1	TRBJ2-5	15	CASRIWAVGQETQYF
TRBV6-5	TRBJ2-3	15	CASSYSAGSTDTQYF
TRBV12-3/TRBV12-4	TRBJ2-4	12	CATGIAKNIQYF
TRBV6-5	TRBJ1-3	15	CASSYDRVYGNTIYF
TRBV7-9	TRBJ2-3	14	CASSSRRDADTQYF
TRBV19	TRBJ2-1	17	CASSISQRASSYNEQFF
TRBV7-9	TRBJ1-5	18	CASRRGTNDNRPNQPQHF
TRBV7-2	TRBJ1-2	17	CASSLSLLPEVRSGYTF
TRBV30	TRBJ2-1	15	CAWWARDRVANEQFF
TRBV7-3	TRBJ2-3	17	CASSLDTGAGVADTQYF
TRBV27	TRBJ2-2	15	CASSLGTGYTGELFF
TRBV6-5	TRBJ2-1	15	CASSYSSGKVNEQFF
TRBV5-8	TRBJ2-1	16	CASSSQAVGYYNEQFF
TRBV7-8	TRBJ2-7	17	CASSLGPGQGSRYEQYF
TRBV5-6	TRBJ2-7	14	CASSWDRGTVEQYF
TRBV11-2	TRBJ2-7	15	CASRQTGGAAYEQYF
TRBV27	TRBJ2-3	16	CASSLLRTRRTDTQYF
TRBV3-1	TRBJ2-5	16	CASRSPGHRNKETQYF
TRBV18	TRBJ2-7	12	CASSPGRGEQYF
TRBV27	TRBJ2-7	14	CASSLSGGSNEQYF
TRBV25-1	TRBJ1-1	14	CASSDPGLNTEAFF
TRBV19	TRBJ1-1	12	CASTNPPQEAFF
TRBV2	TRBJ1-6	14	CASSEFQLDSPLHF